Listed below are T cell receptor beta chains from one sample, sequenced in a study of blood T cell repertoires in COVID-19. TCRdb keeps only in-frame clones here, not all; method: immunoSEQ multiplex PCR. The table records over 200,000 clones, roughly 85% of them present only once. The source material was peripheral blood. The origin of the receptors is a woman aged 35 to 49 with active or convalescent COVID-19. The CDR3 runs from the conserved cysteine through the conserved F or W. The D gene is left open where the match is weak. Where a row states a size, it is once, few, many or the class of an expanded clone; other rows omit it.

v_call	clone_size	j_call	cdr3_length	d_call	cdr3_nt	cdr3_aa
TRBV7-3	.	TRBJ2-5	17	TRBD2	TGTGCCAGCAGCATCCAACCGGGACTAGCGGGAGGAGAGACCCAGTACTTC	CASSIQPGLAGGETQYF
TRBV20-1	.	TRBJ2-3	11	.	TGCAGTGCTAGGTTAACAGATACGCAGTATTTT	CSARLTDTQYF
TRBV5-1	.	TRBJ2-5	15	.	TGCGCCAGCAGCTTGGCGGGCCAGGGGCCAGAGACCCAGTACTTC	CASSLAGQGPETQYF
TRBV27	.	TRBJ1-2	16	TRBD1	TGTGCCAGCAGTACTCTCCCGGGGACAGACTACTATGGCTACACCTTC	CASSTLPGTDYYGYTF
TRBV5-8	.	TRBJ2-1	14	TRBD1	TGTGCCAGCAGCTTGTTACAGGGGGGCAATGAGCAGTTCTTC	CASSLLQGGNEQFF
TRBV7-3	.	TRBJ2-1	15	.	TGTGCCAGCAGCCTAAGGGGGACTACCGACAATGAGCAGTTCTTC	CASSLRGTTDNEQFF
TRBV18	.	TRBJ1-3	19	TRBD1	TGTGCCAGCTCTAGGCGGGGACAGGGGGACCCAGGGTCTGGAAACACCATATATTTT	CASSRRGQGDPGSGNTIYF
TRBV27	.	TRBJ1-5	15	TRBD1	TGTGCCAGCAGTGCCTCCGGGACAGATTATCAGCCCCAGCATTTT	CASSASGTDYQPQHF
TRBV29-1	.	TRBJ1-6	14	TRBD1	TGCAGCGTTGCGGGGGACAGGTCGAATTCACCCCTCCACTTT	CSVAGDRSNSPLHF
TRBV5-1	.	TRBJ1-2	14	TRBD1	TGCGCCAGCAGCTTGGACAGGGGTGGCTATGGCTACACCTTC	CASSLDRGGYGYTF
TRBV24-1	few	TRBJ2-7	15	TRBD1	TGTGCCACCAGTGACCGAAGGACAGGGGGCTACGAGCAGTACTTC	CATSDRRTGGYEQYF
TRBV4-2	.	TRBJ2-3	16	TRBD2	TGTGCCAGCAGCCAAGATCAGCGGGGGCGTGAGGATACGCAGTATTTT	CASSQDQRGREDTQYF
TRBV7-2	few	TRBJ2-5	12	.	TGTGCCAGCAGTCCCGCGCAAGAGACCCAGTACTTC	CASSPAQETQYF
TRBV27	once	TRBJ2-7	15	TRBD1	TGTGCCAGCAGGGGAGCCGGGACAGTCTCCTACGAGCAGTACTTC	CASRGAGTVSYEQYF
TRBV7-2	.	TRBJ2-1	15	TRBD2	TGTGCCAGCAGCTTCAGCGGGGGGCCTTACAATGAGCAGTTCTTC	CASSFSGGPYNEQFF
TRBV3-1/TRBV3-2	.	TRBJ1-1	14	.	TGTGCCAGCAGCCAAGATTACGGGAACACTGAAGCTTTCTTT	CASSQDYGNTEAFF
TRBV4-3	.	TRBJ2-5	16	.	TGCGCCAGCAGCCAAGGGAGGGGGGGCCCGGGGGAGACCCAGTACTTC	CASSQGRGGPGETQYF
TRBV5-6	.	TRBJ1-6	14	.	TGTGCCAGCAGCCCTAGGCGGGGGTATTCACCCCTCCACTTT	CASSPRRGYSPLHF
TRBV9	once	TRBJ1-1	13	.	TGTGCCAGCAGCGCCCAGGGGAACACTGAAGCTTTCTTT	CASSAQGNTEAFF
TRBV5-1	.	TRBJ2-2	15	TRBD1	TGCGCCAGCAGGGTGCCAGGGGGCGCGACCGGGGAGCTGTTTTTT	CASRVPGGATGELFF
TRBV2	.	TRBJ2-5	13	.	TGTGCCAGCAGTGGGCTAGCAGGCGAGACCCAGTACTTC	CASSGLAGETQYF
TRBV12-3/TRBV12-4	.	TRBJ1-1	12	.	TGTGCCAGCCTTCGGTCCGGCACTGAAGCTTTCTTT	CASLRSGTEAFF
TRBV7-2	.	TRBJ1-2	15	.	TGTGCCAGCAGCCCCTCCGGAGGGACTTACTATGGCTACACCTTC	CASSPSGGTYYGYTF
TRBV29-1	.	TRBJ1-1	12	.	TGCAGCGTTGAAGACATAGACACTGAAGCTTTCTTT	CSVEDIDTEAFF
TRBV27	once	TRBJ2-7	14	TRBD1	TGTGCCAGCAGTAAGTCCGGGACAGAATACGAGCAGTACTTC	CASSKSGTEYEQYF
TRBV7-3	.	TRBJ2-2	17	.	TGTGCCAGCAGCTTAGTAGGCCTAGCAGAGAACACCGGGGAGCTGTTTTTT	CASSLVGLAENTGELFF
TRBV4-3	.	TRBJ1-2	15	.	TGCGCCAGCAGCCAAGATCTCGGCAGGAGGACGGGCTACACCTTC	CASSQDLGRRTGYTF
TRBV4-2	once	TRBJ1-1	11	.	TGTGCCAGCAGCTTCCGTTTTGAAGCTTTCTTT	CASSFRFEAFF
TRBV6-2/TRBV6-3	.	TRBJ1-5	12	.	TGTGCCAGCAGTTATTCAGATCAGCCCCAGCATTTT	CASSYSDQPQHF
TRBV5-1	few	TRBJ2-1	16	.	TGCGCCAGCACCCGAACCCAGGCCAGGGTAGAAAATGAGCAGTTCTTC	CASTRTQARVENEQFF
TRBV28	.	TRBJ2-1	13	.	TGTGCCTCCTTAGGGGGTCGCTACAATGAGCAGTTCTTC	CASLGGRYNEQFF
TRBV7-9	.	TRBJ2-1	13	.	TGTGCCAGCAGCCCGCAGGGTGTCAATGAGCAGTTCTTC	CASSPQGVNEQFF
TRBV18	.	TRBJ1-4	14	.	TGTGCCAGCTCACCAGGGGGCAAGGGTGAAAAACTGTTTTTT	CASSPGGKGEKLFF
TRBV10-3	.	TRBJ2-1	16	TRBD1	TGTGCCATCAGTGAGTCAGGGACAGGGAACTACAATGAGCAGTTCTTC	CAISESGTGNYNEQFF
TRBV27	.	TRBJ1-6	16	TRBD1	TGTGCCAGCAGCCCTTTATGGGACAGGGATAATTCACCCCTCCACTTT	CASSPLWDRDNSPLHF
TRBV9	.	TRBJ1-4	14	TRBD1	TGTGCCAGCAGCGTAGGACAGGGAGACGAAAAACTGTTTTTT	CASSVGQGDEKLFF
TRBV6-5	.	TRBJ1-4	15	TRBD1	TGTGCCAGCAACGCGGACAGGGTTGGGGGCGAAAAACTGTTTTTT	CASNADRVGGEKLFF
TRBV3-1/TRBV3-2	.	TRBJ2-1	13	.	TGTGCCAGCAGCGAATCAGGGTACAATGAGCAGTTCTTC	CASSESGYNEQFF
TRBV19	.	TRBJ2-1	16	TRBD2	TGTGCCAGTACCGAACACGGGACTAGCGGATACAATGAGCAGTTCTTC	CASTEHGTSGYNEQFF
TRBV11-2	.	TRBJ2-1	17	.	TGTGCCAGCAGCCCCCGATGGGCGATCTCCTCCTACAATGAGCAGTTCTTC	CASSPRWAISSYNEQFF
TRBV7-3	.	TRBJ1-1	15	.	TGTGCCAGCAGCTTAACGATAAGGAGCACCACTGAAGCTTTCTTT	CASSLTIRSTTEAFF
TRBV18	.	TRBJ1-4	14	.	TGTGCCAGCTCCGCCGGGGAGGCTAATGAAAAACTGTTTTTT	CASSAGEANEKLFF
TRBV7-6	.	TRBJ1-2	14	.	TGTGCCAGCAGCTTAGGGGCAGGTATCGATGGCTACACCTTC	CASSLGAGIDGYTF
TRBV5-1	.	TRBJ1-2	13	TRBD1	TGCGCCAGCAGCTCGGGACAGAGCTATGGCTACACCTTC	CASSSGQSYGYTF
TRBV7-9	.	TRBJ1-4	14	TRBD1	TGTGCCAGCAGCCGACAGGGGTCTAATGAAAAACTGTTTTTT	CASSRQGSNEKLFF
TRBV3-1/TRBV3-2	.	TRBJ2-1	14	TRBD2	TGTGCCAGCAGCCCCAGCGGGGGGGCCAATGAGCAGTTCTTC	CASSPSGGANEQFF
TRBV7-7	few	TRBJ2-1	15	.	TGTGCTAGCAGCCTACCCCCGAGAAAGTACAATGAGCAGTTCTTC	CASSLPPRKYNEQFF
TRBV11-3	.	TRBJ2-1	16	.	TGTGCCAGCAGCTTAGGCCGGGACAACTTTGACAATGAGCAGTTCTTC	CASSLGRDNFDNEQFF
TRBV5-1	once	TRBJ1-1	16	.	TGCGCCACCACTGTGGCGGGACGGGTTTTCGGGACTGAAGCTTTCTTT	CATTVAGRVFGTEAFF
TRBV28	.	TRBJ1-5	14	.	TGTGCCAGCAGTTTACTTTCGGCGGGGCAGCCCCAGCATTTT	CASSLLSAGQPQHF
TRBV27	.	TRBJ1-1	16	.	TGTGCCAGCAGCCCACTAGGCGGGGGGCTAGGGACTGAAGCTTTCTTT	CASSPLGGGLGTEAFF
TRBV24-1	once	TRBJ2-1	17	TRBD2	TGTGCCACCAGTGACCCTAGCGGGAGAAGCTCCTACAATGAGCAGTTCTTC	CATSDPSGRSSYNEQFF
TRBV7-9	.	TRBJ1-3	15	TRBD1	TGTGCCAGCAGCTTACAGGGGGCTTCAGGAAACACCATATATTTT	CASSLQGASGNTIYF
TRBV5-4	.	TRBJ2-3	17	TRBD2	TGTGCCAGCAGCTTACCCGGACTAGCGTCCGCCACAGATACGCAGTATTTT	CASSLPGLASATDTQYF
TRBV3-1/TRBV3-2	.	TRBJ1-6	16	.	TGTGCCAGCAGCCAAGACCCCGGGAGGGGCAATTCACCCCTCCACTTT	CASSQDPGRGNSPLHF